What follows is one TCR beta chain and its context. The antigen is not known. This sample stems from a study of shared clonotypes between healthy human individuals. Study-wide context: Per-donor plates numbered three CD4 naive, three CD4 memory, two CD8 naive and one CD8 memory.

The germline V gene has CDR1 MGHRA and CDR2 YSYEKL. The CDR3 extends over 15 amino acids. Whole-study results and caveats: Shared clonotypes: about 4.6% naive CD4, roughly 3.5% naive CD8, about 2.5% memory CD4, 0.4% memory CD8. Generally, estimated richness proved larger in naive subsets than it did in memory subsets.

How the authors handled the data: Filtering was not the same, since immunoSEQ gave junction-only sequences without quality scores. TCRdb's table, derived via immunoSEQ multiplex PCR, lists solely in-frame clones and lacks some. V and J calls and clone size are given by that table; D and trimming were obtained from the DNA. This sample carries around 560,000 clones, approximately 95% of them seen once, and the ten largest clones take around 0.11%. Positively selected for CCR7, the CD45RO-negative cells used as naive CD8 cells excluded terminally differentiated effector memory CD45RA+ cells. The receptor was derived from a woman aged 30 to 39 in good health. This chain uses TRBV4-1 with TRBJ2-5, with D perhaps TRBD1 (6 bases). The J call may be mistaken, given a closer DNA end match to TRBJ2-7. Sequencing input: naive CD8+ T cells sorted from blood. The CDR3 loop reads CASSLLTGLPYEQYF. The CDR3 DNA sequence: TGCGCCAGCAGCCTCCTGACAGGTCTCCCCTACGAGCAGTACTTC.